This TCR beta chain is from a study of T cell responses to AZD1222 COVID-19 vaccine. Findings of the study overall: The span of vaccine-associated CD4 TCRs extended across spike, with dominance at 160-218 and 743-854. Spike-specific TCR repertoires showed rising breadth and depth after two AZD1222 doses. It was only after the peak T cell response that any repertoires were sampled. White British ancestry dominated among donors, who included more females, and clonal diversity was possibly underestimated.

For this clone: Antigen: not known.

The protocol was immunoSEQ multiplex PCR, while the TCRdb copy is restricted to in-frame clones and leaves out a portion. The table lists 150,000 to 200,000 clones, 80% to 95% of them singletons. Trimming shortened V by 3 bases and J by 3 bases, and 14 bases separated the two germline ends. Germline assignment: CDR1 KGHSH and CDR2 LQKENI. The length of the CDR3 is 15 residues. J is TRBJ2-5 and V is TRBV18, with D unclear. Sample: peripheral blood, taken on day 0 of AZD1222 vaccination. The receptor was derived from an adult in good health. CDR3 amino acids: CASSPWQDDKETQYF. Here the CDR3 DNA reads TGTGCCAGCTCACCTTGGCAGGACGACAAAGAGACCCAGTACTTC.